One T cell receptor (beta chain) is described in this entry. The same CDR3 arises from other DNA sequences in this sample as well. The data were taken from a study of blood T cell repertoires in COVID-19. The table came from immunoSEQ multiplex PCR; TCRdb's copy has only in-frame clones and leaves some out. The sample records about 350,000 clones, roughly 89% being singletons. V lost 5 bases to trimming and J lost 7 bases; unmatched junction nucleotides: 3. Germline lookup yields CDR1 SGHAT and CDR2 FQNNGV. CDR3 length equals 13 residues. The sequence came from a woman aged 60-75 years with COVID-19, enrolled during active disease. Sequenced: peripheral blood. This rearrangement joins TRBV11-2 to TRBJ1-5; 9 positions match TRBD1. The CDR3 coding sequence is TGTGCCAGCAGCCGGGACAGGGCGCAGCCCCAGCATTTT. Translating gives CASSRDRAQPQHF.